These 9 T cell receptor beta chains came from one sample sequenced in a study of blood T cell repertoires in COVID-19. Profiled with immunoSEQ multiplex PCR; TCRdb holds only in-frame clones, not every one. The profile shows about 290,000 clones, approximately 86% of them singletons. The source material was peripheral blood. The receptor source for this set is a woman aged 45-65 years with active or convalescent COVID-19.

The chain joins TRBV10-3 to TRBJ1-6; perhaps TRBD1 as D (5 bases). The CDR3 length is 14 residues. V gave up 4 bases and J gave up 5 bases, with 9 bases separating them. CDR1 and CDR2 (germline): ENHRY, SYGVKD. CDR3 nucleotides: TGTGCCATCAGTGTAAAACAGGATAATTCACCCCTCCACTTT. The encoded protein is CAISVKQDNSPLHF.

In DNA, the CDR3 is TGCGCCAGCATGGACTCCGACAGGATAGGCACCGGGGAGCTGTTTTTT. Translating it yields CASMDSDRIGTGELFF. This rearrangement joins TRBV5-1 to TRBJ2-2; D is perhaps TRBD1 (6 bases). Germline lookup yields CDR1 SGHRS and CDR2 YFSETQ. Trimming shortened V by 6 bases and J by 4 bases, and 19 bases separated the two germline ends. The length of the CDR3 is 16 residues.

This rearrangement joins TRBV12-3 or TRBV12-4 to TRBJ2-2, with D maybe TRBD1 (5 bases). The V end was cut by 8 bases, the J end by 1 base, with 8 bases between. The CDR3 consists of 13 residues. CDR3: CASSGQNTGELFF. In DNA form, the CDR3 reads TGTGCCAGCTCCGGACAGAACACCGGGGAGCTGTTTTTT.

This rearrangement joins TRBV15 to TRBJ2-7; D perhaps matches TRBD2 (5 bases). This CDR3 spans 15 amino acids. Trimming took 1 base from V and 3 from J, leaving 13 bases between them. Germline assignment: CDR1 LNHNV and CDR2 YYDKDF (reference sequence). CDR3 region: CATSRGGLAIYEQYF. CDR3 in DNA: TGTGCCACCAGCAGAGGTGGGCTAGCCATCTACGAGCAGTACTTC.

The rearrangement links TRBV30 to TRBJ1-1; 8 bases agree with TRBD1. Germline CDR1 is GTSNPN and CDR2 is SVGIG (reference sequence). V shed 0 bases and J 1 base; nucleotides not matched to a gene: 4. This CDR3 contains 15 residues. DNA of the CDR3: TGTGCCTGGAGTGTATGGGACAGGAGGAACACTGAAGCTTTCTTT. Encoded protein: CAWSVWDRRNTEAFF. The full variable domain, its missing parts supplied by reference TRBV30 and TRBJ1-1, is SQTIHQWPATLVQPVGSPLSLECTVEGTSNPNLYWYRQAAGRGLQLLFYSVGIGQISSEVPQNLSASRPQDRQFILSSKKLLLSDSGFYLCAWSVWDRRNTEAFFGQGTRLTVV.

The chain links TRBV10-3 to TRBJ2-1, with 8 bases aligning to TRBD1. Losses at the gene ends were 2 bases for V and 7 bases for J; bases not matched to a gene: 7. Germline assignment: CDR1 ENHRY and CDR2 SYGVKD. The CDR3 covers 15 residues. CDR3 nucleotides: TGTGCCATCAGTGAGGGACAGGGAAGAGGAAATGAGCAGTTCTTC. Translating it yields CAISEGQGRGNEQFF.

V usage is TRBV24-1 and J usage is TRBJ2-1; 12 bases map to TRBD2. The CDR3 is made up of 16 amino acids. Trimming removed 3 bases from V and 7 bases from J; junction bases left unmatched: 6. CDR1 is KGHDR, CDR2 SFDVKD, per germline. This CDR3 reads CATSDETSGGGNEQFF. Written as DNA, the CDR3 is TGTGCCACCAGTGATGAGACTAGCGGGGGTGGGAATGAGCAGTTCTTC.

The chain recombines TRBV5-4 with TRBJ2-7; TRBD1 aligns across 7 bases. The germline V gene has CDR1 SGHNT and CDR2 YYREEE (reference sequence). The CDR3 length is 14 residues. V trimming: 4 bases; J trimming: 0 bases; junction bases outside the gene matches: 4. DNA for the CDR3: TGTGCCAGCAGCCGGACAGGTAGCTCCTACGAGCAGTACTTC. It yields the protein CASSRTGSSYEQYF.

This clone was counted only a few times. V is TRBV4-2 and J is TRBJ2-7, with a tentative D call TRBD2 (6 bases). The germline V and J ends were trimmed by 0 bases and 0 bases, with 12 bases remaining between them. The CDR3 sequence is 16 residues long. CDR1 LGHNA and CDR2 YNFKEQ come from the germline V gene. The CDR3 nucleotides are TGTGCCAGCAGCCAAGAAGGGACTTTAAGCTCCTACGAGCAGTACTTC. It specifies CASSQEGTLSSYEQYF.